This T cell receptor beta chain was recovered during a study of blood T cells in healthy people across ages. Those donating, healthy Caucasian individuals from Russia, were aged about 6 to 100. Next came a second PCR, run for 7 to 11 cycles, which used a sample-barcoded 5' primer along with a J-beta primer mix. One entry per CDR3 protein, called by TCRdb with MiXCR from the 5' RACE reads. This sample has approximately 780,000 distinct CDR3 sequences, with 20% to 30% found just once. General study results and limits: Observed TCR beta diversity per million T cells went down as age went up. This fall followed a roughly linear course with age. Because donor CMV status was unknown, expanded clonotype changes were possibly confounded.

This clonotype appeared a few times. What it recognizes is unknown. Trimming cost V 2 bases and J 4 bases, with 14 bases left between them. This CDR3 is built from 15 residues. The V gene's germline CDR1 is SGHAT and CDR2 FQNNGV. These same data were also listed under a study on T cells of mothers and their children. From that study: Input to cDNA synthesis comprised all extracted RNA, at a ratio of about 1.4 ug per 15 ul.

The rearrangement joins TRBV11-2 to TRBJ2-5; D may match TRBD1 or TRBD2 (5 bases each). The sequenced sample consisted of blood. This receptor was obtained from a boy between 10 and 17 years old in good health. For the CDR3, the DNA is TGTGCCAGCAGCTTAATGAGGGCAGGGCGAGAGACCCAGTACTTC. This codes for CASSLMRAGRETQYF.